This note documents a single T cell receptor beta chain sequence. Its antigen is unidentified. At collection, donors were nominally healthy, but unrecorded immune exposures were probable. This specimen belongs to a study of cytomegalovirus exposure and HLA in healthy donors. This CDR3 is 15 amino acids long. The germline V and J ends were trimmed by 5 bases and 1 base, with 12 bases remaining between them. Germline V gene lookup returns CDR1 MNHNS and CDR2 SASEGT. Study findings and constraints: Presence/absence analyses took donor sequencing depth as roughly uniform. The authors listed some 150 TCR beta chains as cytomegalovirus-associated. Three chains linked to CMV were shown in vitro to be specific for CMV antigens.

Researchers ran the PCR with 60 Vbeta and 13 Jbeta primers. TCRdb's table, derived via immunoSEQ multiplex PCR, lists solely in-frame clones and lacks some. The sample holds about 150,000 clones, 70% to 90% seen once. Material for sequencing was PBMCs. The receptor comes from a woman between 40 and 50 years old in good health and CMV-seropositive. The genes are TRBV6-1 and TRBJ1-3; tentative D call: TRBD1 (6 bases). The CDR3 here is CASSQTGISGNTIYF. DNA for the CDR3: TGTGCCAGCAGTCAGACAGGAATATCTGGAAACACCATATATTTT.